Given below is one T cell receptor beta chain in context. These data are taken from a study of OX40 agonist ivuxolimab in advanced cancers. Across the study: A male proportion of 82.7% was recorded, with mean age approximately 60 years and range roughly 23 to 79. Patients achieving partial responses numbered three: one hepatocellular carcinoma case and two cutaneous melanoma cases.

Trimming stripped 7 bases from V and 9 bases from J, with 22 bases between. Per the germline V gene, CDR1 is MNHEY and CDR2 is SMNVEV (reference sequence). The CDR3 runs 14 residues. Sequencing was performed with immunoSEQ multiplex PCR; in TCRdb, only in-frame clones are kept and a portion is missing. The sample holds tens of thousands of clones, 70% to 90% seen once. Source: CD4+ or CD8+ T cells sorted from blood, taken in a trial of the OX40 agonist ivuxolimab. The chain employs TRBV27 and TRBJ2-7; tentatively, D is TRBD1 or TRBD2 (5 bases each). This clonotype was sampled from an adult with an advanced solid tumor such as melanoma, head and neck, liver or kidney cancer. The CDR3 spells CASMGTAAGALQYF. The CDR3 coding sequence is TGTGCCAGCATGGGTACGGCGGCCGGGGCATTGCAGTACTTC.